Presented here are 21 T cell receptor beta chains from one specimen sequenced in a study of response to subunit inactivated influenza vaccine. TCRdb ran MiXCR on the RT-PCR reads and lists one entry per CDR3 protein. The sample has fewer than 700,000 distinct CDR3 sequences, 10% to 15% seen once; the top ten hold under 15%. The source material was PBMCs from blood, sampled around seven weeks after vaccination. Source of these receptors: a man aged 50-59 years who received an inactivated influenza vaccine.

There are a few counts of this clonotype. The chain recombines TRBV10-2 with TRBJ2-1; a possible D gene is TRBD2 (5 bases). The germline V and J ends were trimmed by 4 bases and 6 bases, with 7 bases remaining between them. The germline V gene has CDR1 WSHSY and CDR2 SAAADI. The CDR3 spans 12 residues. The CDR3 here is CASSASGNEQFF. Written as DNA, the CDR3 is TGCGCCAGCAGTGCGAGCGGCAATGAGCAGTTCTTC.

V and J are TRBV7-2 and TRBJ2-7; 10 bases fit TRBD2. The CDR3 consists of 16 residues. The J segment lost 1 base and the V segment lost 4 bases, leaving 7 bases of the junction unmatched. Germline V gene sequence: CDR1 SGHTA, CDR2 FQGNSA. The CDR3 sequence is CASSSKGAGGSYEQYF. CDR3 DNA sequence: TGTGCCAGCAGCTCCAAAGGAGCGGGAGGGTCCTACGAGCAGTACTTC. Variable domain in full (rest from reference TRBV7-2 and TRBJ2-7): GAGVSQSPSNKVTEKGKDVELRCDPISGHTALYWYRQSLGQGLEFLIYFQGNSAPDKSGLPSDRFSAERTGGSVSTLTIQRTQQEDSAVYLCASSSKGAGGSYEQYFGPGTRLTVT.

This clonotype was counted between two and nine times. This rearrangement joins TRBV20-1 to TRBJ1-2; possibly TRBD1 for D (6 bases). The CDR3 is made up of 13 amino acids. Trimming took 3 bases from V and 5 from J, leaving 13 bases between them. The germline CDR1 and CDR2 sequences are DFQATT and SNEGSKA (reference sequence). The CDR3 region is CSASGRDNYGYTF. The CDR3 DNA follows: TGCAGTGCTAGTGGCAGGGACAATTATGGCTACACCTTC.

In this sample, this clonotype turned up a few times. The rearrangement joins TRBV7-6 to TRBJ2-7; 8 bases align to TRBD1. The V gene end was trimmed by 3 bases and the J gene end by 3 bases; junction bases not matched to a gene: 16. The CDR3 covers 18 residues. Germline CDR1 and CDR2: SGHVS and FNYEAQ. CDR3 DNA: TGTGCCAGCAGCTTGGATCAGACAGGGGATACTTTCTACTACGAGCAGTACTTC. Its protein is CASSLDQTGDTFYYEQYF.

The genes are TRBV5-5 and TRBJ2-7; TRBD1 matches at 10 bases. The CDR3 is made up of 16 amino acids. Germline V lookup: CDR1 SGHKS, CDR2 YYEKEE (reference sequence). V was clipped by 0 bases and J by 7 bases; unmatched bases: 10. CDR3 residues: CASSLGIGTGDEEQYF. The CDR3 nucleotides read TGTGCCAGCAGCTTGGGTATCGGGACAGGGGATGAGGAGCAGTACTTC.

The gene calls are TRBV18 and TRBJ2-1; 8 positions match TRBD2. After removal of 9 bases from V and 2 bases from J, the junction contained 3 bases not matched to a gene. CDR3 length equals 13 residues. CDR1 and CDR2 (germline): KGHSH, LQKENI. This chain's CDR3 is CASSGNPYNEQFF. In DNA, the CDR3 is TGTGCCAGTAGCGGGAATCCCTACAATGAGCAGTTCTTC.

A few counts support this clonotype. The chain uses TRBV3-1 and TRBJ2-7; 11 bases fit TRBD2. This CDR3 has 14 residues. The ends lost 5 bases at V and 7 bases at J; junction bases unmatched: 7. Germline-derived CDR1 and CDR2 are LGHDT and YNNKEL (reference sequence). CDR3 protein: CASSSTSGIQEQYF. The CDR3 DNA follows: TGTGCCAGCAGCTCGACTAGCGGGATTCAAGAGCAGTACTTC.

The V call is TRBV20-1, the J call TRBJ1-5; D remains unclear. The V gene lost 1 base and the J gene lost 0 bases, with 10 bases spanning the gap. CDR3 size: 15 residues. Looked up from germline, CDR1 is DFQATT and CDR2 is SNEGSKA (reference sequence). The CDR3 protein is CSARGVKYSNQPQHF. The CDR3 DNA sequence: TGCAGTGCTAGAGGGGTCAAATATAGCAATCAGCCCCAGCATTTT.

In DNA form, the CDR3 reads TGTGCAAGTCGCTTAGTAGGGGGACAGGGGAGACAAAATTCACCCCTCCACTTT. Its protein product is CASRLVGGQGRQNSPLHF. The chain employs TRBV12-2 and TRBJ1-6; TRBD1 reflects the table's D call only, with no check against the DNA. TRBV12-2 is marked as a pseudogene. The CDR3 is made up of 18 amino acids.

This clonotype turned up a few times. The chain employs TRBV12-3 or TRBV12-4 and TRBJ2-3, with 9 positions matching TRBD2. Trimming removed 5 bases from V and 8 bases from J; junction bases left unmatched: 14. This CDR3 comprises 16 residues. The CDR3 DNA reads TGTGCCAGCAGTCCCCCCGGCGGGGGGGGCCGCAGTACGCAGTATTTT. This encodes CASSPPGGGGRSTQYF.

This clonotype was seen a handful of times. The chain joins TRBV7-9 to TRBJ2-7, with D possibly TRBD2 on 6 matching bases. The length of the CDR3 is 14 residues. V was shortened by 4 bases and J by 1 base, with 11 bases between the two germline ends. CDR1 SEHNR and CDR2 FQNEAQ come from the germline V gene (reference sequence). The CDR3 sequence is CASSSVGGSYEQYF. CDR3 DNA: TGTGCCAGCAGCTCGGTGGGGGGATCCTACGAGCAGTACTTC.

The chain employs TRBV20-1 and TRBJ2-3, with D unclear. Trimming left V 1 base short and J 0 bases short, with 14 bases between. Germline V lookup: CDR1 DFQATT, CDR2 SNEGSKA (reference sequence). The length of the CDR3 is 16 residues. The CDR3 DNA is TGCAGTGCTAGAGCGCGACTGTACCATAGCACAGATACGCAGTATTTT. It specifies CSARARLYHSTDTQYF.

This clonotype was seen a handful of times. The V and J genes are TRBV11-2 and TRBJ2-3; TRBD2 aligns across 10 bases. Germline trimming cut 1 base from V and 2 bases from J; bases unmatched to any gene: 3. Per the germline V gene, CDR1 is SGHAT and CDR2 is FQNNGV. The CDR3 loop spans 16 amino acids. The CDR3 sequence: CASSLASGSVTDTQYF. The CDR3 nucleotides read TGTGCCAGCAGCTTAGCTAGCGGGAGCGTCACAGATACGCAGTATTTT.

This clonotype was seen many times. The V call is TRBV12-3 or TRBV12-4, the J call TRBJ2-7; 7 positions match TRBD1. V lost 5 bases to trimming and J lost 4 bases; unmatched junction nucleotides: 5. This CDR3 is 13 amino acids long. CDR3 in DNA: TGTGCCAGCAGTATCAAGGGGGCGTACGAGCAGTACTTC. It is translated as CASSIKGAYEQYF.

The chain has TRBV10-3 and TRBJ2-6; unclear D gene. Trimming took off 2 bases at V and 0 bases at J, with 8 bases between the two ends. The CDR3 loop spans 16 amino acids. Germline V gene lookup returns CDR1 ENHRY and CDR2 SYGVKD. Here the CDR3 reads CAISEPKNSGANVLTF. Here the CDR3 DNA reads TGTGCCATCAGTGAGCCCAAAAACTCTGGGGCCAACGTCCTGACTTTC.

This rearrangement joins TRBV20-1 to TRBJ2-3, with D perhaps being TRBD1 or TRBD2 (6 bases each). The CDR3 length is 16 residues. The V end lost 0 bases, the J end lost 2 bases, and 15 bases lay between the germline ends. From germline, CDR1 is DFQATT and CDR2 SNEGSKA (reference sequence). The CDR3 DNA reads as TGCAGTGCTAGAGATTTGGGGGGACACCTCACAGATACGCAGTATTTT. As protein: CSARDLGGHLTDTQYF.

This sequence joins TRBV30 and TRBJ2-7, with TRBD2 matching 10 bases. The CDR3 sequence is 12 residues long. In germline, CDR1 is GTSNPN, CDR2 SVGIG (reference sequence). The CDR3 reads CAFEKSGRAQYF. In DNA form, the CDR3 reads TGTGCTTTCGAAAAGAGCGGGAGGGCCCAGTACTTC.

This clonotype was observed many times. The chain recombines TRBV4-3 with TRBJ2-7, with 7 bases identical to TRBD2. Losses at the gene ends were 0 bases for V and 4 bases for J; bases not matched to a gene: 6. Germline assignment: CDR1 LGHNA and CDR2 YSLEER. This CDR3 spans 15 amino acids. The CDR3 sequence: CASSQDHWGGYEQYF. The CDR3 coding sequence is TGCGCCAGCAGCCAAGATCACTGGGGGGGGTACGAGCAGTACTTC.

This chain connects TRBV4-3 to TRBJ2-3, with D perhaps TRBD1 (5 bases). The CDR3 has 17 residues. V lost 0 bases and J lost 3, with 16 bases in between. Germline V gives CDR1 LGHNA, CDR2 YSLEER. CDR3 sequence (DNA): TGCGCCAGCAGCCAAGATTTCAGGGCCAGGGCTACAGATACGCAGTATTTT. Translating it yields CASSQDFRARATDTQYF.

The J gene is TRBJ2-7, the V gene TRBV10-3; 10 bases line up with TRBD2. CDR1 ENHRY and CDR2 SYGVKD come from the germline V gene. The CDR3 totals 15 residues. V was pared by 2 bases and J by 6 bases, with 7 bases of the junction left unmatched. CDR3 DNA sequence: TGTGCCATCAGTGAGGAGCGGGAGGGCCTAACCGAGCAGTACTTC. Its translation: CAISEEREGLTEQYF.

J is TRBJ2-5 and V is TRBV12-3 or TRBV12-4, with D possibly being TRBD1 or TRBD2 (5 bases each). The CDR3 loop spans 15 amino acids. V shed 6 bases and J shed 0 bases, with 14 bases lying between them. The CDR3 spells CASSLRDVYQETQYF. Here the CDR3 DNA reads TGTGCCAGCAGCCTCCGGGACGTATACCAAGAGACCCAGTACTTC.